This passage covers 20 T cell receptor beta chains from one sample sequenced in a study of CD8+ T cells in alopecia areata. cDNA prepared by RNA extraction and subsequent reverse transcription served as the template for sequencing. Repertoires were generated with immunoSEQ multiplex PCR, while TCRdb's copy carries only in-frame clones and drops some. The sample carries around 61,000 clones, about 44% recorded once. Sequencing used CD8+ T cells sorted from blood, obtained at week 0. These receptor sequences come from a human donor with alopecia areata.

The chain carries TRBV10-3 and TRBJ2-7; TRBD1 is a possible D gene (5 bases). From germline, CDR1 is ENHRY and CDR2 SYGVKD. The V gene lost 3 bases and the J gene lost 1 base, with 13 bases spanning the gap. The CDR3 length is 15 residues. In nucleotides, the CDR3 is TGTGCCATCAGTGACCACGACAGATCATCCTACGAGCAGTACTTC. As protein: CAISDHDRSSYEQYF.

This clone showed up just once. V is TRBV6-1 and J is TRBJ2-5; D is perhaps TRBD1 (6 bases). Germline V gene data show CDR1 as MNHNS and CDR2 as SASEGT. V gave up 4 bases and J gave up 3 bases, with 18 bases separating them. The CDR3 runs to 16 residues. The CDR3 nucleotides are TGTGCCAGCAGTGGGGGTAGGGGGTGGGTTGAAGAGACCCAGTACTTC. Translating gives CASSGGRGWVEETQYF.

The V call is TRBV14, the J call TRBJ2-2; the D gene is possibly TRBD1 (6 bases). Germline V CDR1 and CDR2: SGHDN, FVKESK. CDR3 length equals 13 residues. The ends were cut back, 6 bases at V and 4 bases at J, with 9 bases in the middle. CDR3 protein: CASRARGTGELFF. The CDR3 DNA reads TGTGCCAGCAGAGCCAGGGGCACCGGGGAGCTGTTTTTT. The full variable domain, completed using reference TRBV14 and TRBJ2-2, is EAGVTQFPSHSVIEKGQTVTLRCDPISGHDNLYWYRRVMGKEIKFLLHFVKESKQDESGMPNNRFLAERTGGTYSTLKVQPAELEDSGVYFCASRARGTGELFFGEGSRLTVL.

Comments on this clone: The identical CDR3 is also encoded by other nucleotide sequences in the sample. The chain is built from TRBV30 and TRBJ1-1; D remains ambiguous. This CDR3 region has 13 residues. V gave up 0 bases and J gave up 5 bases, with 10 bases separating them. The germline CDR1 and CDR2 sequences are GTSNPN and SVGIG (reference sequence). DNA for the CDR3: TGTGCCTGGAGTGTAGGGCCGGGGACTGAAGCTTTCTTT. Residues: CAWSVGPGTEAFF.

This rearrangement joins TRBV10-3 to TRBJ2-1; D gene ambiguous. Germline CDR1 is ENHRY and CDR2 is SYGVKD. Trimming removed 2 bases from V and 3 bases from J, with 5 bases in between. The CDR3 length is 13 residues. CDR3 coding DNA: TGTGCCATCAGTGAGCTACTCTACAATGAGCAGTTCTTC. Its protein is CAISELLYNEQFF.

This clone showed up just once. The rearrangement joins TRBV6-6 to TRBJ2-1; D remains unclear. Trimming removed 3 bases at V and 10 bases at J, with 10 bases between. Germline V gene sequence: CDR1 MNHNY, CDR2 SVGAGI (reference sequence). The CDR3 spans 12 residues. The CDR3 is CASSYSFREQFF. Written as DNA, the CDR3 is TGTGCCAGCAGTTATTCCTTTCGGGAGCAGTTCTTC.

The chain has TRBV14 and TRBJ2-6; D call uncertain. Trimming cost V 1 base and J 2 bases, with 12 bases left between them. Germline-derived CDR1 and CDR2 are SGHDN and FVKESK. The CDR3 contains 17 residues. CDR3 sequence reads: CASSQVGPQTGANVLTF. As DNA, the CDR3 is TGTGCCAGCAGCCAAGTCGGACCTCAAACTGGGGCCAACGTCCTGACTTTC.

The gene calls are TRBV5-6 and TRBJ2-5; D is perhaps TRBD1 (5 bases). CDR1 and CDR2 (germline): SGHDT, YYEEEE. The CDR3 runs to 16 residues. Between the trimmed V and J ends, which lost 0 bases and 0 bases, there was a span of 12 bases. CDR3 bases: TGTGCCAGCAGCTTGGGTGCAGGGATTGACCAAGAGACCCAGTACTTC. This sequence encodes CASSLGAGIDQETQYF.

Ten or more counts support this clone. The gene calls are TRBV9 and TRBJ1-1; TRBD1 agrees at 8 bases. V dropped 4 bases and J dropped 1; count of bases not matched to a gene: 3. In germline, CDR1 is SGDLS, CDR2 YYNGEE. The CDR3 covers 14 residues. CDR3 residues: CASSTQGANTEAFF. DNA for the CDR3: TGTGCCAGCAGCACTCAGGGGGCGAACACTGAAGCTTTCTTT. Drawing the rest from reference TRBV9 and TRBJ1-1, the complete variable domain is DSGVTQTPKHLITATGQRVTLRCSPRSGDLSVYWYQQSLDQGLQFLIQYYNGEERAKGNILERFSAQQFPDLHSELNLSSLELGDSALYFCASSTQGANTEAFFGQGTRLTVV.

The table lists this clone with a few counts. This rearrangement joins TRBV29-1 to TRBJ2-7, with 10 bases aligning to TRBD1. Germline CDR1 SQVTM, CDR2 ANQGSEA. The trim removed 8 bases at V and 5 bases at J, leaving 3 bases unmatched. The CDR3 extends over 11 amino acids. The CDR3 is CSLGQGNEQYF. CDR3 DNA: TGCAGCCTGGGACAGGGGAACGAGCAGTACTTC.

CDR3 coding DNA: TGTGCCAGCAGTTTGGGAACAGACTACGAGCAGTACTTC. It yields the protein CASSLGTDYEQYF. The chain has TRBV28 and TRBJ2-7, with unresolved D. From germline, CDR1 is MDHEN and CDR2 SYDVKM. V was shortened by 3 bases and J by 3 bases, with 9 bases between the two germline ends. This CDR3 is 13 amino acids long.

This clone has a single count. The gene calls are TRBV29-1 and TRBJ2-1; TRBD1 matches at 9 bases. Per the germline V gene, CDR1 is SQVTM and CDR2 is ANQGSEA. J lost 4 bases, V lost 6 bases, and 7 bases had no gene match. This CDR3 contains 14 residues. CDR3 protein: CSVDRGDGYNEQFF. CDR3 nucleotides: TGCAGCGTCGACAGGGGGGACGGATACAATGAGCAGTTCTTC.

The chain carries TRBV27 and TRBJ2-2; D gene unclear. V was clipped by 5 bases and J by 4 bases, with 8 bases between them. The germline gives CDR1 MNHEY, CDR2 SMNVEV (reference sequence). The length of the CDR3 is 13 residues. CDR3 bases: TGTGCCAGCAGTATAGGAAGCACCGGGGAGCTGTTTTTT. It encodes CASSIGSTGELFF.

V gene TRBV4-3 combines with J gene TRBJ1-1; no firm D call. The CDR3 is 13 amino acids. CDR1 and CDR2 (germline): LGHNA, YSLEER. V was shortened by 4 bases and J by 5 bases, with 11 bases between the two germline ends. The CDR3 sequence: CASSPTPGTEAFF. CDR3 nucleotide sequence: TGCGCCAGCAGCCCTACACCGGGGACTGAAGCTTTCTTT.

V and J are TRBV7-9 and TRBJ2-2; perhaps TRBD1 as D (5 bases). Germline assignment: CDR1 SEHNR and CDR2 FQNEAQ (reference sequence). The germline V and J ends were trimmed by 5 bases and 4 bases, with 11 bases remaining between them. This CDR3 region has 14 residues. The CDR3 here is CASSPPTATGELFF. The CDR3 coding sequence is TGTGCCAGCAGCCCTCCGACAGCCACCGGGGAGCTGTTTTTT.

The table lists this clone with a few counts. The rearrangement uses TRBV4-1 and TRBJ2-1, with D uncertain. V dropped 1 base and J dropped 0 bases, with 10 bases sitting between them. Germline V CDR1 and CDR2: MGHRA, YSYEKL. This CDR3 spans 16 amino acids. The DNA of the CDR3 is TGCGCCAGCAGCCAAGTCGATTCCATCTCCTACAATGAGCAGTTCTTC. Residues: CASSQVDSISYNEQFF.

This clone is a singleton in its sample. This sequence joins TRBV11-2 and TRBJ2-2; 10 bases are shared with TRBD2. The CDR3 length is 15 residues. The junction had 7 bases not matched to a gene; V was cut back by 5 bases and J by 7 bases. CDR1 and CDR2 from the germline V gene are SGHAT and FQNNGV. CDR3 nucleotides: TGTGCCAGCAGCATTTCGACTAGCGGGCACGGGGAGCTGTTTTTT. Amino acids: CASSISTSGHGELFF.

The V gene is TRBV7-6, the J gene TRBJ2-2; D remains ambiguous. The CDR3 has 15 residues. The V gene lost 5 bases and the J gene lost 1 base, with 11 bases spanning the gap. CDR1 and CDR2 (germline): SGHVS, FNYEAQ. In DNA, the CDR3 is TGTGCCAGCAGCAACCCCGACGTGAACACCGGGGAGCTGTTTTTT. Protein sequence: CASSNPDVNTGELFF.

V and J are TRBV4-2 and TRBJ1-5, with D uncertain. CDR1 is LGHNA, CDR2 YNFKEQ, per germline. The ends were cut back, 5 bases at V and 3 bases at J, with 17 bases in the middle. There are 16 residues in the CDR3. CDR3 in amino acids: CASSASPGGHNQPQHF. The CDR3, as DNA: TGTGCCAGCAGCGCCTCCCCCGGAGGGCACAATCAGCCCCAGCATTTT.

This CDR3 is CASSSITQGVDYGYTF. In nucleotides, the CDR3 is TGTGCCAGCAGTTCGATAACTCAGGGGGTGGACTATGGCTACACCTTC. This chain connects TRBV28 to TRBJ1-2, with 7 bases matching TRBD1. The CDR3 has 16 residues. J was trimmed by 3 bases and V by 4 bases; bases with no gene match: 11. Germline V lookup: CDR1 MDHEN, CDR2 SYDVKM.